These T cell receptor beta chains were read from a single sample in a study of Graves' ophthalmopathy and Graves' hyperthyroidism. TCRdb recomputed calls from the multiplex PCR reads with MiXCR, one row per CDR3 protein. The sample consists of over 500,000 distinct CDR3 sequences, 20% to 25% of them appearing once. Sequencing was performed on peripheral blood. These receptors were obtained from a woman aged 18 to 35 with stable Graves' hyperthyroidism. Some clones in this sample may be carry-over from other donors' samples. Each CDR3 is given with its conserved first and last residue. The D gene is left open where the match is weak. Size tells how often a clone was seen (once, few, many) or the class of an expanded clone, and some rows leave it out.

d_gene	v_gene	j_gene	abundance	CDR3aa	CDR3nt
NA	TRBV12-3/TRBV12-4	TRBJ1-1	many	CASSDHRAPNTEAFF	TGTGCCAGCAGCGACCACAGGGCCCCGAACACTGAAGCTTTCTTT
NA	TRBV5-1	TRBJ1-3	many	CASSLGTAISGNTIYF	TGCGCCAGCAGCTTGGGGACAGCAATCTCTGGAAACACCATATATTTT
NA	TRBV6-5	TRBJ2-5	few	CASIGLKETQYF	TGTGCCAGCATCGGGCTGAAAGAGACCCAGTACTTC
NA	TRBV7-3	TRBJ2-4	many	CASSLDNQNIQYF	TGTGCCAGCAGCTTGGACAACCAAAACATTCAGTACTTC
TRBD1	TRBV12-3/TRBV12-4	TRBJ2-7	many	CASNTGGYEQYF	TGTGCCAGCAATACAGGGGGGTACGAGCAGTACTTC
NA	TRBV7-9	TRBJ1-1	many	CASSIQGLNTEAFF	TGTGCCAGCAGCATCCAGGGGCTGAACACTGAAGCTTTCTTT
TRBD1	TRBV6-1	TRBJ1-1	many	CATESGGGTEAFF	TGTGCCACCGAGTCAGGGGGCGGCACTGAAGCTTTCTTT
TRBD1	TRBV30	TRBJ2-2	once	CAWSSRDRGSRELFF	TGTGCCTGGAGTTCCCGAGACAGGGGATCCAGGGAGCTGTTTTTT
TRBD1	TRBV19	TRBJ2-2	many	CASSITRTGRANTGELFF	TGTGCCAGTAGTATCACCCGGACAGGGCGTGCGAACACCGGGGAGCTGTTTTTT
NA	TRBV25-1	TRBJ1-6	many	CASSPKNDYYVRNSPLHF	TGTGCCAGCAGTCCCAAGAACGACTACTATGTCCGTAATTCACCCCTCCACTTT
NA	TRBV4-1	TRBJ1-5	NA	CASIQTGHLSNQPQHF	TGCGCCAGCATCCAAACGGGACATCTTAGCAATCAGCCCCAGCATTTT
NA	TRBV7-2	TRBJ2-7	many	CASSQASIEQYF	TGTGCCAGCAGCCAGGCCAGCATTGAGCAGTACTTC
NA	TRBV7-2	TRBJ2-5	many	CASSLTGAQETQYF	TGTGCCAGCAGTTTAACGGGGGCCCAAGAGACCCAGTACTTC
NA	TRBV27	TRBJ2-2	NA	CASSDPGHGDTGELFF	TGTGCCAGCAGTGATCCGGGACACGGCGACACCGGGGAGCTGTTTTTT
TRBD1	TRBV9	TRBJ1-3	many	CASDRDSSGNTIYF	TGTGCCAGTGACCGGGACAGCTCTGGAAACACCATATATTTT
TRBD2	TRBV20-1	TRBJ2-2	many	CSAPGTSSAGELFF	TGCAGTGCTCCCGGGACTAGCTCGGCCGGGGAGCTGTTTTTT
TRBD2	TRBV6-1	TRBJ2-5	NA	CASSEALAGAGETQYF	TGTGCCAGCAGTGAAGCTCTAGCGGGAGCCGGAGAGACCCAGTACTTC
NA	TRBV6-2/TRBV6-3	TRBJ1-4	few	CASSYRSSEKLFF	TGTGCCAGCAGTTACAGATCCAGTGAAAAACTGTTTTTT
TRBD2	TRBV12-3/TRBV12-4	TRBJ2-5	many	CASRGLGETQYF	TGTGCCAGCAGGGGACTAGGAGAGACCCAGTACTTC
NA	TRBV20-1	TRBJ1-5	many	CSASKNSNQPQHF	TGCAGTGCTAGTAAGAATAGCAATCAGCCCCAGCATTTT
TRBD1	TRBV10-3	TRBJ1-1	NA	CAIRQGASTEAFF	TGTGCCATCAGACAGGGGGCAAGCACTGAAGCTTTCTTT
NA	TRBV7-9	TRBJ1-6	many	CASSLGSSYNSPLHF	TGTGCCAGCAGTTTGGGGAGCTCCTATAATTCACCCCTCCACTTT
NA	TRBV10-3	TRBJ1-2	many	CAISDRDLGYGYTF	TGTGCCATCAGTGACAGGGACCTTGGATATGGCTACACCTTC
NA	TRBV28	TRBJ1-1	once	CASSPPWPKNTEAFF	TGTGCCAGCAGTCCACCCTGGCCGAAGAACACTGAAGCTTTCTTT
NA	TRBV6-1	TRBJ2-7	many	CASSPLAGGGQDEQYF	TGTGCCAGCAGTCCCCTCGCCGGAGGGGGGCAGGACGAGCAGTACTTC
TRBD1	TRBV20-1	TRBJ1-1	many	CSAKTGQGAGAFF	TGCAGTGCTAAAACGGGACAGGGTGCTGGAGCTTTCTTT
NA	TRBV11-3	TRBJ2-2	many	CASSLVVRGVTGELFF	TGTGCCAGCAGCTTAGTGGTTCGGGGTGTAACCGGGGAGCTGTTTTTT
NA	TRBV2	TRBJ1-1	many	CASSDNRLTEAFF	TGTGCCAGCAGTGATAACAGACTCACTGAAGCTTTCTTT
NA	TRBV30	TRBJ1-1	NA	CAWSGPGYTEAFF	TGTGCCTGGTCGGGCCCTGGGTACACTGAAGCTTTCTTT
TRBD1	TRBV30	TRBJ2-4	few	CAWTPMGQGNIQYF	TGTGCCTGGACCCCGATGGGACAGGGAAACATTCAGTACTTC
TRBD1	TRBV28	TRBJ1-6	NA	CASRKTGVTYNSPLHF	TGTGCCAGCAGGAAAACAGGGGTCACCTATAATTCACCCCTCCACTTT
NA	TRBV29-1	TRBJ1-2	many	CSVDPGVYYGYTF	TGCAGCGTTGACCCCGGGGTATACTATGGCTACACCTTC
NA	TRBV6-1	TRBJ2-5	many	CASNWKTQETQYF	TGTGCCAGCAACTGGAAGACCCAAGAGACCCAGTACTTC
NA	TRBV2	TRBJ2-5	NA	CASSGGGGIGETQYF	TGTGCCAGCAGTGGCGGGGGCGGTATCGGGGAGACCCAGTACTTC
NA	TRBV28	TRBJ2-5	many	CASSLARRDKETQYF	TGTGCCAGCAGTTTGGCCCGCAGGGATAAAGAGACCCAGTACTTC
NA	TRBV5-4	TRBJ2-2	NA	CASSLALPGGAGELFF	TGTGCCAGCAGCTTGGCTTTGCCAGGTGGGGCCGGGGAGCTGTTTTTT
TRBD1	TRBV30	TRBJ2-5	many	CACGTGTFQETQYF	TGTGCCTGTGGGACAGGAACCTTCCAAGAGACCCAGTACTTC